This T cell receptor (beta chain) stems from a study of T cell responses to AZD1222 COVID-19 vaccine. General observations from the study: None of the repertoires were sampled until the peak T cell response had passed.

Repertoires were generated with immunoSEQ multiplex PCR, while TCRdb's copy carries only in-frame clones and drops some. The sample yields tens of thousands of clones, 83% seen once. Concerning this clone: Its cognate antigen is unknown.

This CDR3 is 14 amino acids long. The germline gives CDR1 LGHDT, CDR2 YNNKEL (reference sequence). V lost 2 bases, J lost 10 bases, and 2 bases stayed unmatched. The source material was peripheral blood, sampled on day 0 of AZD1222 vaccination. The chain combines TRBV3-1 (or the pseudogene TRBV3-2) with TRBJ1-6; 10 nucleotides align to TRBD1. The TCR originated in an adult in good health. The CDR3 region is CASSQRTGGSPLHF. In nucleotides, the CDR3 is TGTGCCAGCAGCCAAAGGACAGGGGGGTCACCCCTCCACTTT.